The present T cell receptor (beta chain) was sequenced within a study of cytomegalovirus exposure and HLA in healthy donors. Study conclusions and caveats: TRBV6-2, TRBV6-3 and some other V segments were unresolvable in 87-base-pair reads. V- and J-gene trimming in TCR beta was tied to a missense DCLRE1C variant by an analysis performed later.

Both 60 Vbeta primers and 13 Jbeta primers went into the PCR. Method: immunoSEQ multiplex PCR; TCRdb's copy keeps in-frame clones and lacks some. The sample gives roughly 160,000 clones, approximately 80% of which show up once; about 13% is in the top ten. In its sample, this clone was seen once. Its antigen is undetermined. Germline assignment: CDR1 ENHRY and CDR2 SYGVKD. CDR3 size: 15 residues. V dropped 6 bases and J dropped 4 bases, with 15 bases sitting between them. The sequence was collected from a woman aged 45-59 years in good health and CMV-seronegative. The chain is built from TRBV10-3 and TRBJ2-2; maybe TRBD2 (7 bases). Sequencing input: PBMCs. This chain's CDR3 is CAIRGGQGLTGELFF. Written as DNA, the CDR3 is TGTGCCATCAGGGGGGGGCAGGGGCTCACCGGGGAGCTGTTTTTT.